This TCR beta chain was recorded in a study of T cells in Graves' hyperthyroidism and ophthalmopathy. The CDR3 contains 15 residues. V lost 2 bases and J 4 bases, leaving 12 bases between the germline ends. CDR1 is SGHVS, CDR2 FQNEAQ, per germline. TCR beta CDR3 regions were amplified from RNA transcripts. In the first-round RT-PCR of the TCR CDR3, the HTBI primer set was used. TCRdb independently ran MiXCR on the multiplex PCR reads; one entry per CDR3 protein. This table has roughly 700,000 distinct CDR3 sequences, roughly 17% appearing once. Uncontrolled infection, other autoimmune disease, pregnancy or lactation disqualified patients from enrolment. Diagnostic assessment was based on clinical symptoms, serum thyroxine and TRAb, thyroid ultrasound and orbital computed tomography. This clonotype came up many times.

Sequences were obtained from blood. This chain links TRBV7-8 with TRBJ2-1; D ambiguous. The TCR comes from a man in his fifties or sixties with Graves' hyperthyroidism. The CDR3 DNA is TGTGCCAGCAGCTTACGCGAGTGGTCGTACAATGAGCAGTTCTTC. Protein product: CASSLREWSYNEQFF.